These T cell receptor beta chains were read from a single sample in a study of blood T cell repertoires in COVID-19. Sequenced by immunoSEQ multiplex PCR; TCRdb stores in-frame clones only, minus some. The profile shows 95,000 to 150,000 clones, 84% of them singletons. The sample taken for sequencing was PBMCs or T cells enriched from blood (not recorded which). Source of these receptors: a woman aged 25-40 years who had recovered from COVID-19. The CDR3 runs from the conserved cysteine through the conserved F or W. D genes are given only for firm matches. For some rows the clone size is stated as once, few or many, or as a class when expanded; others skip it.

>-|TRBV5-1|-|TRBJ2-5
TGCGCCAGCAGCTTGGTTGTTAACAGCCAAGAGACCCAGTACTTC
CASSLVVNSQETQYF
>-|TRBV28|-|TRBJ1-2
TGTGCCAGCAGTTTACCCCCTTGGGAGGGCCCAACCTATGGCTACACCTTC
CASSLPPWEGPTYGYTF
>-|TRBV19|TRBD2|TRBJ2-1
TGTGCCAGTAGTGCGGGACTAGCGGAGCAGTTCTTC
CASSAGLAEQFF
>-|TRBV27|TRBD1|TRBJ1-1
TGTGCCAGCAGTTTTCTCCCTGCAGGGGGGAACACTGAAGCTTTCTTT
CASSFLPAGGNTEAFF
>-|TRBV5-4|TRBD2|TRBJ2-3
TGTGCCAGCAGCTTGGTAGCGGGAGGGCCGGCAGATACGCAGTATTTT
CASSLVAGGPADTQYF
>-|TRBV19|-|TRBJ1-5
TGTGCCAGTAGTATCCAGGGCGAGCAGCCCCAGCATTTT
CASSIQGEQPQHF
>-|TRBV18|TRBD1|TRBJ2-3
TGTGCCAGCTCACCCTCGACAGGGGGCATTAGCACAGATACGCAGTATTTT
CASSPSTGGISTDTQYF
>few|TRBV5-4|-|TRBJ2-1
TGTGCCAGCCGGGTCAGCCTAAACAATGAGCAGTTCTTC
CASRVSLNNEQFF
>-|TRBV10-3|TRBD1|TRBJ1-1
TGTGCCATCAGCCAGGGGGGGAACACTGAAGCTTTCTTT
CAISQGGNTEAFF
>-|TRBV3-1/TRBV3-2|TRBD1|TRBJ2-7
TGTGCCAGCAGAAGAGACCGGGACAGGGGCCACTATGATTACTACGAGCAGTACTTC
CASRRDRDRGHYDYYEQYF
>-|TRBV5-1|TRBD1|TRBJ1-4
TGCGCCAGCAGCTTTACAGGGGATGGGAGAAATGAAAAACTGTTTTTT
CASSFTGDGRNEKLFF
>once|TRBV19|-|TRBJ2-7
TGTGCCAGTAGTATAGCCGGGGACGAGCAGTACTTC
CASSIAGDEQYF
>-|TRBV6-5|TRBD2|TRBJ2-1
TGTGCCACGGGGGTAGCGGGAGTGTACAATGAGCAGTTCTTC
CATGVAGVYNEQFF
>-|TRBV7-2|-|TRBJ1-2
TGTGCCAGCAGCTTAGGAGGACTTGGCTACACCTTC
CASSLGGLGYTF
>-|TRBV4-2|TRBD1|TRBJ2-3
TGTGCCAGCAGCCAAGTCGCCCCGGGACAGGGCACAGATACGCAGTATTTT
CASSQVAPGQGTDTQYF
>-|TRBV29-1|TRBD2|TRBJ2-7
TGCAGCGTCATACTAGCGGGGGGCTACGAGCAGTACTTC
CSVILAGGYEQYF
>-|TRBV4-3|TRBD2|TRBJ2-5
TGCGCCAGCAGCCAAGAACTAGCGGGAGAGTTGGAGACCCAGTACTTC
CASSQELAGELETQYF
>-|TRBV6-5|-|TRBJ2-1
TGTGCCAGCAGTTACTCTCGGGTATACAATGAGCAGTTCTTC
CASSYSRVYNEQFF
>-|TRBV11-2|TRBD1|TRBJ1-1
TGTGCCAGCAGCTTGGAGGGGGCGAGGACTGAAGCTTTCTTT
CASSLEGARTEAFF
>-|TRBV19|TRBD2|TRBJ2-7
TGTGCCAGTAGTCCTAGCGGGAGGGGATCCGAGCAGTACTTC
CASSPSGRGSEQYF
>-|TRBV28|-|TRBJ1-2
TGTGCCAGCAGTTCGGGACACTTCTATGGCTACACCTTC
CASSSGHFYGYTF
>-|TRBV3-1/TRBV3-2|-|TRBJ2-6
TGTGCCAGCAGCCAAACAACAGGGACCGGGGCCAACGTCCTGACTTTC
CASSQTTGTGANVLTF